The entry below describes one T cell receptor (beta chain). Its antigen remains unidentified. These data originate in a study of OX40 agonist ivuxolimab in advanced cancers. Study overall: Melanoma, hepatocellular carcinoma, head and neck or renal cell cancer occurred in dose-escalation patients. Previous treatment with anti-PD-1, anti-PD-L1 or anti-CTLA-4 therapy was allowed; over 35% had received some.

The data were produced by immunoSEQ multiplex PCR, yet TCRdb's version contains in-frame clones alone and is incomplete. The sample gives over 60,000 clones, 70% to 90% of which show up once; 0.3% to 0.45% is in the top ten. Germline V lookup: CDR1 ENHRY, CDR2 SYGVKD. The CDR3 totals 13 residues. Study-wide results and limits: By week 6 at 0.1 to 3.0 mg/kg, blood CD4+ and CD8+ T cells had expanded clonally. Fewer expanded clones were found on average in CD4+ than in CD8+ T cells.

The chain carries TRBV10-3 and TRBJ2-5; unclear D gene. TRBJ2-7 matches the DNA end more closely, so the J call is doubtful. Sample: CD4+ or CD8+ T cells sorted from blood, taken in a trial of the OX40 agonist ivuxolimab. This sequence was found in an adult with an advanced solid tumor such as melanoma, head and neck, liver or kidney cancer. The CDR3 protein is CAISKTNLDEQYF. CDR3 nucleotide sequence: TGTGCCATCAGTAAGACAAATTTGGACGAGCAGTACTTC.